The rows below give T cell receptor beta chains drawn from one sample of a study of T cell repertoires in ileal Crohn's disease. Measured with immunoSEQ multiplex PCR; TCRdb has only the in-frame clones, and not every one. The sample lists more than 11,000 clones, about two thirds seen once, with around 6.4% in the top ten. The sample was ileal tissue. Source of these receptors: an adult with Crohn's disease. Each CDR3 is given with its conserved first and last residue. The D gene is left open where the match is weak. Expanded clones are given a class, and other clones once, few, many or no size at all.

length	V	D	size	J	CDR3	DNA
17	TRBV4-1	NA	few	TRBJ1-1	CASSLNTAGVLNTEAFF	TGCGCCAGCAGCCTCAACACGGCGGGGGTACTGAACACTGAAGCTTTCTTT
15	TRBV7-6	TRBD2	NA	TRBJ2-1	CASSLQSGGINEQFF	TGTGCCAGCAGCTTACAAAGCGGGGGAATTAATGAGCAGTTCTTC
18	TRBV21-1	NA	medium-sized	TRBJ1-1	CASSRTEKLEGMNTEAFF	TGTGCCAGCAGCAGGACGGAAAAATTGGAAGGCATGAACACTGAAGCTTTCTTT
18	TRBV27	TRBD1	NA	TRBJ2-6	CASRHRDSHLSGANVLTF	TGTGCCAGCAGGCACCGGGACAGCCACCTCTCTGGGGCCAACGTCCTGACTTTC
12	TRBV11-2	NA	NA	TRBJ2-1	CASSHPAGEQFF	TGTGCCAGCAGCCACCCCGCGGGGGAGCAGTTCTTC
13	TRBV29-1	TRBD2	NA	TRBJ2-1	CSVEIGTKNEQFF	TGCAGCGTTGAAATCGGGACTAAAAATGAGCAGTTCTTC
12	TRBV7-8	NA	NA	TRBJ1-6	CASSLARSPLHF	TGTGCCAGCAGCTTAGCCCGGTCACCCCTCCACTTT
13	TRBV5-1	NA	NA	TRBJ2-7	CASSLGRNYEQYF	TGCGCCAGCAGCTTGGGACGTAACTACGAGCAGTACTTC
14	TRBV10-3	NA	NA	TRBJ1-5	CAISESRRNQPQHF	TGTGCCATCAGTGAGTCGCGCAGAAATCAGCCCCAGCATTTT
13	TRBV5-1	NA	NA	TRBJ2-7	CASSLGSSYEQYF	TGCGCCAGCAGCTTGGGCAGCAGTTACGAGCAGTACTTC
14	TRBV29-1	NA	NA	TRBJ2-7	CSVLHGGSSYEQYF	TGCAGCGTTCTACACGGGGGTAGCTCCTACGAGCAGTACTTC
17	TRBV7-6	NA	NA	TRBJ1-3	CASSSLASTGNGNTIYF	TGTGCCAGCAGCTCACTAGCCTCCACAGGGAATGGAAACACCATATATTTT
15	TRBV11-1	TRBD1	NA	TRBJ2-3	CASSRGTGGIHTQYF	TGTGCCAGCAGCCGAGGGACAGGGGGCATACATACGCAGTATTTT
18	TRBV2	TRBD2	NA	TRBJ2-3	CASSEFGTSGTRGDTQYF	TGTGCCAGCAGTGAGTTTGGGACTAGCGGAACTCGGGGAGATACGCAGTATTTT
15	TRBV27	NA	NA	TRBJ1-2	CASSRGWGKDYGYTF	TGTGCCAGCAGTAGGGGATGGGGGAAGGACTATGGCTACACCTTC
13	TRBV19	NA	NA	TRBJ1-5	CASSRGPNQPQHF	TGTGCCAGTAGTAGGGGACCTAATCAGCCCCAGCATTTT
12	TRBV30	NA	NA	TRBJ1-1	CAWSKGYTEAFF	TGTGCCTGGAGTAAGGGGTACACTGAAGCTTTCTTT
14	TRBV9	NA	NA	TRBJ1-4	CASSMGQVNEKLFF	TGTGCCAGCAGCATGGGTCAGGTTAATGAAAAACTGTTTTTT
13	TRBV7-2	NA	NA	TRBJ1-1	CASSPNGGTEAFF	TGTGCCAGCAGCCCCAACGGGGGAACTGAAGCTTTCTTT
14	TRBV5-4	NA	NA	TRBJ2-1	CASSPGGESVEQFF	TGTGCCAGCAGCCCAGGAGGGGAGTCGGTTGAGCAGTTCTTC
15	TRBV7-2	TRBD2	once	TRBJ2-4	CASSFRAGDKNIQYF	TGTGCCAGCAGCTTCAGGGCGGGGGACAAAAACATTCAGTACTTC
18	TRBV12-5	NA	NA	TRBJ2-1	CASGLGDGGSSSYNEQFF	TGTGCTAGTGGTTTGGGAGACGGCGGGTCAAGCTCCTACAATGAGCAGTTCTTC
14	TRBV7-8	NA	NA	TRBJ2-2	CASSLEIRTGELFF	TGTGCCAGCAGCTTAGAGATTAGGACAGGGGAGCTGTTTTTT
13	TRBV2	NA	medium-sized	TRBJ2-7	CASSADRIYEQYF	TGTGCCAGCAGCGCTGACAGAATCTACGAGCAGTACTTC
14	TRBV7-2	NA	few	TRBJ1-2	CASSPGTSGDGYTF	TGTGCCAGCAGCCCCGGGACGTCTGGAGATGGCTACACCTTC
18	TRBV4-2	TRBD1	NA	TRBJ2-2	CASSQGQGNVMDTGELFF	TGTGCCAGCAGCCAAGGACAGGGGAATGTGATGGACACCGGGGAGCTGTTTTTT